Following are 7 T cell receptor beta chains from one sample sequenced in a study of T cells in Graves' hyperthyroidism and ophthalmopathy. What was amplified from RNA transcripts were TCR beta CDR3 regions. Using the HTBI primer set, a first-round RT-PCR was run on the TCR CDR3. MiXCR was run by TCRdb on the multiplex PCR reads, yielding one entry per CDR3 protein. The sample carries 600,000 to 900,000 distinct CDR3 sequences, around 17% recorded once. Material for sequencing was blood. The receptor source for this set is a man aged 18 to 29 with Graves' hyperthyroidism.

Ten or more counts support this clonotype. The chain recombines TRBV6-1 with TRBJ1-1, with no clear D. V gave up 10 bases and J gave up 4 bases, with 10 bases separating them. From germline, CDR1 is MNHNS and CDR2 SASEGT. There are 11 residues in the CDR3. CDR3 sequence reads: CATSWGTEAFF. The CDR3 DNA sequence: TGTGCCACCTCGTGGGGCACTGAAGCTTTCTTT.

This rearrangement joins TRBV2 to TRBJ2-2, with 10 bases fitting TRBD2. V lost 5 bases, J lost 5 bases, and 8 bases stayed unmatched. Germline lookup yields CDR1 SNHLY and CDR2 FYNNEI. CDR3 length: 16 residues. This CDR3 reads CASSSPGLASTGELFF. The CDR3 nucleotides are TGTGCCAGCAGTAGCCCGGGACTAGCGAGTACCGGGGAGCTGTTTTTT.

The chain employs TRBV3-1 and TRBJ2-5; 10 nucleotides line up with TRBD2. The CDR3 is made up of 20 amino acids. Germline assignment: CDR1 LGHDT and CDR2 YNNKEL (reference sequence). V lost 2 bases to trimming and J lost 4 bases; unmatched junction nucleotides: 19. In DNA, the CDR3 is TGTGCCAGCAGCCAATTCTCCATTGGAGGGGCTAGCGGGAGTGGAGAGACCCAGTACTTC. Translated: CASSQFSIGGASGSGETQYF.

This clonotype was observed a handful of times. The J gene is TRBJ2-2, the V gene TRBV5-8, with D unresolved. Germline CDR1 is SGHTS and CDR2 is YDEGEE. Between the trimmed V and J ends, which lost 0 bases and 4 bases, there was a span of 7 bases. The CDR3 sequence is 14 residues long. In nucleotides, the CDR3 is TGTGCCAGCAGCTTGGTTCAGGTCACCGGGGAGCTGTTTTTT. Residues: CASSLVQVTGELFF.

The chain employs TRBV20-1 and TRBJ1-5, with a possible D match to TRBD1 (6 bases). Germline CDR1 reads DFQATT; CDR2 reads SNEGSKA (reference sequence). V lost 4 bases and J lost 6, with 13 bases in between. This CDR3 contains 13 residues. This CDR3 is CSATSGGAQPQHF. CDR3 coding DNA: TGCAGTGCTACCTCCGGGGGGGCTCAGCCCCAGCATTTT.

The gene calls are TRBV7-9 and TRBJ2-3; TRBD1 matches 7 bases. The CDR3 has 15 amino acids. The J segment lost 2 bases and the V segment lost 5 bases, leaving 7 bases of the junction unmatched. Looked up from germline, CDR1 is SEHNR and CDR2 is FQNEAQ (reference sequence). The CDR3 DNA sequence: TGTGCCAGCAGCACGCGACAGGGAATCACAGATACGCAGTATTTT. This encodes CASSTRQGITDTQYF.

The chain combines TRBV14 with TRBJ2-1, with 9 positions matching TRBD1. Germline V gives CDR1 SGHDN, CDR2 FVKESK. V shed 4 bases, J shed 9 bases, and the junction held 19 bases outside the gene matches. This CDR3 has 18 amino acids. The CDR3 DNA reads TGTGCCAGCAGCCTAACCGTCTACAGGGGGCTCAGGGATCGTGAGCAGTTCTTC. The encoded protein is CASSLTVYRGLRDREQFF. Full variable domain (outside the CDR3, taken from reference TRBV14 and TRBJ2-1): EAGVTQFPSHSVIEKGQTVTLRCDPISGHDNLYWYRRVMGKEIKFLLHFVKESKQDESGMPNNRFLAERTGGTYSTLKVQPAELEDSGVYFCASSLTVYRGLRDREQFFGPGTRLTVL.